This T cell receptor (beta chain) was observed in a study of T cell responses to AZD1222 COVID-19 vaccine. Findings of the study overall: The sample set comprised mostly white British donors with more females, and clonal diversity was possibly underestimated. CD4 TCRs covered the whole spike, strongest at regions 160-218 and 743-854. A rise in Spike-specific TCR breadth and depth followed two AZD1222 doses.

TCRdb's table, derived via immunoSEQ multiplex PCR, lists solely in-frame clones and lacks some. The sample gives some 120,000 clones, about 85% of which show up once; just under 4.5% is in the top ten. Concerning this clone itself: Its target is not known.

From germline, CDR1 is MNHEY and CDR2 SVGEGT. Deletions cut 5 bases from V and 1 base from J, with 9 bases between. The CDR3 has 13 amino acids. The chain couples TRBV6-2 or TRBV6-3 to TRBJ2-7, with D unclear. The clonotype originates from an adult who received the AZD1222 COVID-19 vaccine. The input for sequencing was peripheral blood, taken 28 days after the second AZD1222 dose. CDR3 DNA sequence: TGTGCCAGCAGTCCGTACGTTTCCTACGAGCAGTACTTC. It translates to CASSPYVSYEQYF.